Shown below are 10 T cell receptor beta chains from a single sample sequenced in a study of human T cells and chemical hapten exposure. Regarding time point: pre-sensitization, week 0. The sample's treatment: therapeutic diphenylcyclopropenone sensitization with weekly scalp DPC. TCRdb passed the RACE reads through MiXCR, listing each CDR3 protein once. The table lists about 64,000 distinct CDR3 sequences, roughly 10% of them singletons. The sample here was whole blood, taken in connection with sensitization to the hapten diphenylcyclopropenone (DPC). The receptor source for this set is a woman in her 40s with alopecia areata. Some clones in this sample may be carry-over from other donors' samples.

The chain couples TRBV7-2 to TRBJ1-4; D unresolved. V lost 5 bases and J lost 3, with 13 bases in between. Germline CDR1 is SGHTA and CDR2 is FQGNSA. The length of the CDR3 is 15 residues. CDR3: CASSPRGRANEKLFF. The CDR3 nucleotides read TGTGCCAGCAGCCCCCGGGGTCGCGCTAATGAAAAACTGTTTTTT. The full variable domain, in which reference TRBV7-2 and TRBJ1-4 provide the parts outside the CDR3, is GAGVSQSPSNKVTEKGKDVELRCDPISGHTALYWYRQSLGQGLEFLIYFQGNSAPDKSGLPSDRFSAERTGGSVSTLTIQRTQQEDSAVYLCASSPRGRANEKLFFGSGTQLSVL.

Many counts were recorded for this clonotype. J is TRBJ2-5 and V is TRBV5-4; D is unclear. Looked up from germline, CDR1 is SGHNT and CDR2 is YYREEE (reference sequence). V was pared by 0 bases and J by 4 bases, with 1 base between. The CDR3 is 11 residues long. The CDR3 DNA is TGTGCCAGCAGCTTGGCAGAGACCCAGTACTTC. Protein: CASSLAETQYF.

Many counts were recorded for this clonotype. The chain couples TRBV7-2 to TRBJ2-2; perhaps D is TRBD1 or TRBD2 (5 bases each). The CDR3 covers 15 residues. CDR1 and CDR2 from the germline V gene are SGHTA and FQGNSA. Trimming removed 0 bases from V and 6 bases from J, with 11 bases in between. The CDR3 DNA reads as TGTGCCAGCAGCTTAGCGCAGGGACCAGCCGGGGAGCTGTTTTTT. It encodes CASSLAQGPAGELFF.

This clonotype appeared many times. V usage is TRBV7-6 and J usage is TRBJ2-1; D call uncertain. In germline, CDR1 is SGHVS, CDR2 FNYEAQ. This CDR3 is built from 12 residues. The V gene lost 2 bases and the J gene lost 7 bases, with 6 bases spanning the gap. The CDR3 sequence is CASSLRDNEQFF. For the CDR3, the DNA is TGTGCCAGCAGCTTAAGGGATAATGAGCAGTTCTTC.

The sample holds many counts of this clonotype. The V gene is TRBV20-1, the J gene TRBJ1-5; D is possibly TRBD1 (5 bases). The CDR3 sequence is 16 residues long. Germline-derived CDR1 and CDR2 are DFQATT and SNEGSKA (reference sequence). The germline V and J ends were trimmed by 3 bases and 2 bases, with 17 bases remaining between them. Here the CDR3 DNA reads TGCAGTGCTAGCGGCAGACGGATGGGGGGCAATCAGCCCCAGCATTTT. Protein: CSASGRRMGGNQPQHF.

This clonotype was detected only a few times. V gene TRBV30 combines with J gene TRBJ2-1, with D possibly matching TRBD1 (6 bases). This CDR3 is 12 amino acids long. The germline V gene encodes CDR1 GTSNPN and CDR2 SVGIG (reference sequence). Deletions cut 4 bases from V and 2 bases from J, with 6 bases between. The CDR3 protein is CAWNRAYNEQFF. The CDR3 DNA reads TGTGCCTGGAACAGGGCCTACAATGAGCAGTTCTTC.

J is TRBJ2-1 and V is TRBV3-1, with 7 nucleotides matching TRBD1. V lost 0 bases, J lost 6 bases, and 5 bases stayed unmatched. Germline CDR1 reads LGHDT; CDR2 reads YNNKEL (reference sequence). The CDR3 has 15 amino acids. The chain's CDR3 is CASSQEGQRGNEQFF. As DNA, the CDR3 is TGTGCCAGCAGCCAAGAGGGACAGAGGGGCAATGAGCAGTTCTTC.

This chain links TRBV6-2 or TRBV6-3 with TRBJ2-1; TRBD2 matches 7 bases. The trim removed 6 bases at V and 4 bases at J, leaving 9 bases unmatched. The CDR3 extends over 15 amino acids. Germline assignment: CDR1 MNHEY and CDR2 SVGEGT. CDR3 protein: CASSPWSSGYNEQFF. Here the CDR3 DNA reads TGTGCCAGCAGCCCGTGGTCTAGCGGTTACAATGAGCAGTTCTTC.

This clonotype was seen at least ten times. This sequence joins TRBV30 and TRBJ2-1; 9 bases fit TRBD2. The CDR3 runs to 14 residues. The junction had 0 bases not matched to a gene; V was cut back by 1 base and J by 2 bases. Germline loops: CDR1 GTSNPN, CDR2 SVGIG (reference sequence). The chain's CDR3 is CAWSASGAYNEQFF. The CDR3 DNA is TGTGCCTGGAGTGCTAGCGGGGCCTACAATGAGCAGTTCTTC.

This clonotype was recorded a few times. This chain connects TRBV7-8 to TRBJ2-2, with 9 bases aligning to TRBD2. CDR1 is SGHVS, CDR2 FQNEAQ, per germline. The ends lost 5 bases at V and 5 bases at J; junction bases unmatched: 12. The CDR3 is made up of 17 amino acids. In nucleotides, the CDR3 is TGTGCCAGCAGCCCCTGGGTAGCGGGAGCGGGGACCGGGGAGCTGTTTTTT. It is translated as CASSPWVAGAGTGELFF.